The rows below give T cell receptor beta chains drawn from one sample of a study of beta chain features in type 1 diabetes. Sequencing was performed with immunoSEQ multiplex PCR; in TCRdb, only in-frame clones are kept and a portion is missing. The sample consists of 140,000 or so clones, 10% to 15% of them appearing once. The sequencing input was central memory CD4+ T cells from blood. The receptors originated from a man younger than 35 with type 1 diabetes. The CDR3 runs from the conserved cysteine through the conserved F or W. The D gene is left open where the match is weak. Clone size is not always given. Where it is, it says once, few, many or a class for expanded clones.

clone_size,j_call,d_call,v_call,cdr3_aa,cdr3_nt
few,TRBJ2-3,-,TRBV9,CASSVGQKTDTQYF,TGTGCCAGCAGCGTAGGGCAGAAAACAGATACGCAGTATTTT
few,TRBJ2-5,TRBD2,TRBV10-3,CATTAGGQETQYF,TGTGCCACCACAGCGGGGGGCCAAGAGACCCAGTACTTC
few,TRBJ2-5,-,TRBV2,CASSERQLETQYF,TGTGCCAGCAGTGAGAGACAGTTAGAGACCCAGTACTTC
-,TRBJ2-7,-,TRBV5-1,CASSSGTLPGEQYF,TGCGCCAGCAGCTCCGGAACCCTCCCCGGCGAGCAGTACTTC
few,TRBJ1-5,TRBD1,TRBV7-8,CASSYRQGSNQPQHF,TGTGCCAGCAGTTATCGACAGGGGAGCAATCAGCCCCAGCATTTT
-,TRBJ2-7,-,TRBV27,CASSSSWGEQYF,TGTGCCAGCAGTTCTAGCTGGGGCGAGCAGTACTTC
-,TRBJ2-3,TRBD2,TRBV5-1,CASSRGGRPDTQYF,TGCGCCAGCAGCCGGGGGGGCCGCCCAGATACGCAGTATTTT
few,TRBJ1-2,TRBD1,TRBV20-1,CSPGTGDGYTF,TGCAGTCCCGGGACAGGGGATGGCTACACCTTC
-,TRBJ2-7,-,TRBV18,CASSTSTYEQYF,TGTGCCAGCTCAACCTCCACCTACGAGCAGTACTTC
-,TRBJ2-6,-,TRBV7-8,CASSQGSGANVLTF,TGTGCCAGCAGCCAAGGGTCTGGGGCCAACGTCCTGACTTTC
-,TRBJ1-2,TRBD1,TRBV5-1,CASSFGQGDYGYTF,TGCGCCAGCAGCTTTGGACAGGGCGATTATGGCTACACCTTC
few,TRBJ2-7,-,TRBV18,CASSPGRFYEQYF,TGTGCCAGCTCACCGGGCAGATTCTACGAGCAGTACTTC
few,TRBJ1-4,-,TRBV5-1,CASQGRNNEKLFF,TGCGCCAGCCAGGGTCGGAACAATGAAAAACTGTTTTTT
-,TRBJ2-1,TRBD2,TRBV7-8,CASSLPSGGRTSSYNEQFF,TGTGCCAGCAGCTTACCCAGCGGGGGACGGACCAGCTCCTACAATGAGCAGTTCTTC
few,TRBJ1-4,-,TRBV30,CAWSGFNEKLFF,TGTGCCTGGAGTGGGTTTAATGAAAAACTGTTTTTT
medium-sized,TRBJ2-7,-,TRBV18,CASSQGGRDYEQYF,TGTGCCAGCTCACAGGGGGGGAGAGACTACGAGCAGTACTTC
-,TRBJ1-1,-,TRBV2,CASSVDPGTEAFF,TGTGCCAGCAGTGTGGACCCCGGCACTGAAGCTTTCTTT
many,TRBJ1-1,-,TRBV19,CASSTYMNTEAFF,TGTGCCAGTAGTACCTACATGAACACTGAAGCTTTCTTT
-,TRBJ2-2,-,TRBV7-9,CASSPLGELFF,TGTGCCAGCAGCCCCTTGGGGGAGCTGTTTTTT
few,TRBJ1-2,-,TRBV29-1,CSVEWGVNYGYTF,TGCAGCGTTGAGTGGGGAGTTAACTATGGCTACACCTTC
few,TRBJ2-1,-,TRBV18,CASSPPIMGSSYNEQFF,TGTGCCAGCTCACCACCGATCATGGGGAGCTCCTACAATGAGCAGTTCTTC
few,TRBJ1-2,-,TRBV4-1,CASSSEDEYYGYTF,TGCGCCAGCAGCTCTGAGGACGAGTACTATGGCTACACCTTC
few,TRBJ1-2,-,TRBV7-9,CASSPDSYGYTF,TGTGCCAGCAGCCCCGACAGCTATGGCTACACCTTC
many,TRBJ2-3,-,TRBV30,CAWRPGDTQYF,TGTGCCTGGAGACCTGGGGATACGCAGTATTTT
-,TRBJ2-1,TRBD2,TRBV10-3,CAISPPGTSAGLAGEQFF,TGTGCCATCAGTCCGCCCGGGACTAGCGCCGGACTTGCCGGTGAGCAGTTCTTC
-,TRBJ2-3,-,TRBV19,CASSRPTGTFRDTQYF,TGTGCCAGTAGTCGACCGACAGGGACTTTTCGAGATACGCAGTATTTT
few,TRBJ2-5,TRBD1,TRBV6-5,CASSYVGGGGETQYF,TGTGCCAGCAGTTACGTAGGGGGCGGCGGAGAGACCCAGTACTTC
few,TRBJ1-5,-,TRBV19,CASSTLGNQPQHF,TGTGCCAGTAGTACCTTAGGGAATCAGCCCCAGCATTTT
-,TRBJ2-1,-,TRBV15,CATRTQLGSYNEQFF,TGTGCCACCCGTACCCAACTAGGTTCCTACAATGAGCAGTTCTTC
once,TRBJ2-2,-,TRBV7-9,CASSLAGDSYQRPGELFF,TGTGCCAGCAGCTTAGCCGGGGACTCCTACCAACGGCCCGGGGAGCTGTTTTTT
-,TRBJ2-6,-,TRBV13,CASSLVWQGNSGANVLTF,TGTGCCAGCAGCTTAGTTTGGCAGGGTAACTCTGGGGCCAACGTCCTGACTTTC
many,TRBJ1-6,-,TRBV14,CASSQVAGDQTSPLHF,TGTGCCAGCAGCCAAGTCGCAGGGGATCAGACTTCACCCCTCCACTTT
few,TRBJ1-6,-,TRBV2,CASSEAGRRNSPLHF,TGTGCCAGCAGTGAAGCGGGCAGAAGGAATTCACCCCTCCACTTT
few,TRBJ2-5,-,TRBV7-9,CASSERTVKETQYF,TGTGCCAGCAGCGAGCGGACGGTGAAAGAGACCCAGTACTTC
few,TRBJ1-4,-,TRBV18,CASAPDGNEKLFF,TGTGCCAGCGCCCCGGACGGTAATGAAAAACTGTTTTTT
-,TRBJ2-2,-,TRBV7-3,CASSPATGNTGELFF,TGTGCCAGCAGCCCAGCGACGGGGAACACCGGGGAGCTGTTTTTT
few,TRBJ2-1,-,TRBV18,CASSLTGVNNEQFF,TGTGCCAGCTCACTAACGGGGGTTAACAATGAGCAGTTCTTC
few,TRBJ2-6,-,TRBV5-1,CASSLAGQAAGANVLTF,TGCGCCAGCAGCTTGGCCGGACAAGCGGCGGGGGCCAACGTCCTGACTTTC
-,TRBJ2-7,-,TRBV7-2,CASSLETASYEQYF,TGTGCCAGCAGCTTAGAGACAGCCTCCTACGAGCAGTACTTC
-,TRBJ2-1,-,TRBV6-5,CASSYSPGSSYNEQFF,TGTGCCAGCAGTTACAGTCCAGGGAGCTCCTACAATGAGCAGTTCTTC
few,TRBJ1-6,-,TRBV19,CASSIGGQESPLHF,TGTGCCAGTAGTATTGGTGGGCAGGAATCACCCCTCCACTTT